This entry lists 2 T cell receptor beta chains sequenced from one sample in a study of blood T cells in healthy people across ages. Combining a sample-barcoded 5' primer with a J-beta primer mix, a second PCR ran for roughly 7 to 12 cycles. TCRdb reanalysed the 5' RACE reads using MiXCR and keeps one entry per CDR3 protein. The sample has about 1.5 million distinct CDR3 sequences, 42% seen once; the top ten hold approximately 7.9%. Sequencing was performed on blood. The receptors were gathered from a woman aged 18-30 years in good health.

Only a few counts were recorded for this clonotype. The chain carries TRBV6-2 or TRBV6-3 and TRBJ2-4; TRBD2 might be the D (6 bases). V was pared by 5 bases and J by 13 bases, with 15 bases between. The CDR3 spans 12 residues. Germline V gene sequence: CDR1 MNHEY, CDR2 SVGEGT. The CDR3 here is CASSRSGPPQYF. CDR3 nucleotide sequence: TGTGCCAGCAGTCGTAGCGGACCACCGCAGTACTTC.

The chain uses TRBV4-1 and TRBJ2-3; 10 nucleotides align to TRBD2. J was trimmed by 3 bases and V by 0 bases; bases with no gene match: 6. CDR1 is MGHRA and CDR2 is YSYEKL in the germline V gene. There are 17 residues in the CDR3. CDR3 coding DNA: TGCGCCAGCAGCCAAGAGCAGCGGGGGGGCCTAACAGATACGCAGTATTTT. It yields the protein CASSQEQRGGLTDTQYF.